This is a list of T cell receptor beta chains from one sample in a study of blood T cell repertoires in COVID-19. Assay used: immunoSEQ multiplex PCR; TCRdb lists only in-frame clones, some missing. The top ten hold 1.3% to 1.5% of the sample, which has some 260,000 clones, about 86% seen once. Source material: peripheral blood. These receptors were taken from an elderly man with acute or convalescent COVID-19. CDR3s include the opening cysteine and the closing phenylalanine or tryptophan. The D gene is left open where the match is weak. The size entry is marked missing in some rows and otherwise reads once, few, many or a size class.

V	size	D	J	CDR3	DNA
TRBV24-1	-	TRBD2	TRBJ2-1	CATSDLSGTTNKGSYNEQFF	TGTGCCACCAGTGATTTATCCGGGACTACGAATAAGGGCTCCTACAATGAGCAGTTCTTC
TRBV19	-	-	TRBJ2-1	CASSPEADSYNEQFF	TGTGCCAGTAGTCCTGAGGCCGACTCCTACAATGAGCAGTTCTTC
TRBV11-2	-	TRBD2	TRBJ2-1	CASSLIAGGPYNEQFF	TGTGCCAGCAGCCTGATAGCGGGAGGCCCCTACAATGAGCAGTTCTTC
TRBV7-9	-	-	TRBJ2-7	CASSLVDGAYEQYF	TGTGCCAGCAGCTTAGTTGATGGAGCCTACGAGCAGTACTTC
TRBV6-2/TRBV6-3	-	-	TRBJ2-5	CASSWVRVGEAQYF	TGTGCCAGCAGTTGGGTCAGGGTGGGGGAGGCCCAGTACTTC
TRBV6-6	-	TRBD1	TRBJ2-7	CASSLGQGSYEQYF	TGTGCCAGCAGTTTGGGACAGGGATCCTACGAGCAGTACTTC
TRBV6-2/TRBV6-3	once	-	TRBJ1-1	CASSYSILGDRQGEAFF	TGTGCCAGCAGTTACTCGATATTGGGTGATCGGCAGGGTGAAGCTTTCTTT
TRBV2	-	TRBD1	TRBJ2-6	CASSPDRDSGANVLTF	TGTGCCAGCAGCCCGGACAGGGACTCTGGGGCCAACGTCCTGACTTTC
TRBV2	-	-	TRBJ1-3	CASSERYSGNTIYF	TGTGCCAGCAGTGAACGGTACTCTGGAAACACCATATATTTT
TRBV15	-	TRBD1	TRBJ1-5	CATSDRDRGNQPQHF	TGTGCCACCAGCGACCGGGACAGGGGCAATCAGCCCCAGCATTTT
TRBV5-6	-	-	TRBJ2-5	CASSLGSGVETQYF	TGTGCCAGCAGCTTGGGGTCAGGGGTAGAGACCCAGTACTTC
TRBV18	-	TRBD1	TRBJ1-6	CASSPPTGTSDSPLHF	TGTGCCAGCTCACCTCCGACAGGGACATCGGATTCACCCCTCCACTTT
TRBV19	-	TRBD1	TRBJ1-5	CASSPPRGRGITGNQPQHF	TGTGCCAGTAGCCCTCCCAGGGGGCGCGGGATAACCGGCAATCAGCCCCAGCATTTT
TRBV6-4	-	-	TRBJ2-3	CASSVSQADTQYF	TGTGCCAGCAGTGTATCGCAGGCGGATACGCAGTATTTT
TRBV7-2	-	TRBD1	TRBJ2-5	CASSPQGAVETQYF	TGTGCCAGCAGCCCACAGGGGGCGGTGGAGACCCAGTACTTC
TRBV7-8	-	-	TRBJ1-1	CASSAISGVNTEAFF	TGTGCCAGCAGCGCTATCTCAGGGGTGAACACTGAAGCTTTCTTT
TRBV5-8	-	-	TRBJ2-5	CASSLGAGDVYQETQYF	TGTGCCAGCAGCTTGGGGGCGGGTGACGTCTACCAAGAGACCCAGTACTTC
TRBV27	-	-	TRBJ2-6	CASTKLSSGANVLTF	TGTGCCAGCACGAAACTGAGCTCTGGGGCCAACGTCCTGACTTTC
TRBV5-1	once	TRBD1	TRBJ1-3	CASSTDGTGRGNTIYF	TGCGCCAGCAGCACTGACGGGACAGGGAGAGGAAACACCATATATTTT
TRBV5-8	-	TRBD1	TRBJ2-5	CASSLGTGRRYQETQYF	TGTGCCAGCAGCTTAGGGACAGGGAGAAGGTACCAAGAGACCCAGTACTTC
TRBV7-8	-	TRBD1	TRBJ1-2	CASSLRTGNYGYTF	TGTGCCAGCAGCTTACGGACAGGGAACTATGGCTACACCTTC
TRBV6-6	-	TRBD1	TRBJ1-5	CATTRDSLNQPQHF	TGTGCCACCACTCGGGACAGCCTTAATCAGCCCCAGCATTTT
TRBV14	-	TRBD2	TRBJ2-7	CASSQAVRGTSGMSPPYEQYF	TGTGCCAGCAGCCAAGCAGTTAGGGGAACTAGCGGGATGTCCCCTCCTTACGAGCAGTACTTC
TRBV11-2	-	TRBD1	TRBJ2-3	CASSLARDRGTTDTQYF	TGTGCCAGCAGCTTAGCACGGGACAGGGGAACGACAGATACGCAGTATTTT
TRBV19	-	-	TRBJ1-4	CASSNQGWTNEKLFF	TGTGCCAGTAGTAATCAGGGGTGGACTAATGAAAAACTGTTTTTT
TRBV29-1	-	TRBD1	TRBJ2-7	CSVAPTGSEQYF	TGCAGCGTCGCCCCGACAGGGAGCGAGCAGTACTTC
TRBV7-8	-	TRBD2	TRBJ2-7	CASSPDGRGTSYEQYF	TGTGCCAGCAGTCCCGACGGGCGGGGGACCTCCTACGAGCAGTACTTC
TRBV3-1/TRBV3-2	-	TRBD1	TRBJ2-5	CASSHRGQGDGETQYF	TGTGCCAGCAGCCATCGAGGACAGGGGGATGGAGAGACCCAGTACTTC
TRBV6-5	-	-	TRBJ1-1	CASSYSRQIMNTEAFF	TGTGCCAGCAGTTACTCGAGACAGATCATGAACACTGAAGCTTTCTTT
TRBV11-3	few	-	TRBJ2-1	CASSLGAGEQFF	TGTGCCAGCAGTTTAGGGGCGGGTGAGCAGTTCTTC
TRBV27	once	TRBD1	TRBJ2-7	CASSLFRDRGSDEQYF	TGTGCCAGCAGTTTATTTAGGGACAGGGGATCTGACGAGCAGTACTTC
TRBV6-5	-	TRBD1	TRBJ1-2	CASNSQGAVGYTF	TGTGCCAGCAATTCCCAGGGGGCTGTCGGCTACACCTTC
TRBV12-5	-	TRBD1	TRBJ2-1	CASGLAGTASYNEQFF	TGTGCTAGTGGTTTGGCCGGGACAGCCTCCTACAATGAGCAGTTCTTC
TRBV19	-	-	TRBJ1-4	CASSMPGWREKLFF	TGTGCCAGTAGTATGCCCGGGTGGAGAGAAAAACTGTTTTTT
TRBV3-1/TRBV3-2	-	TRBD2	TRBJ2-1	CASSQPGLAAYNEQFF	TGTGCCAGCAGCCAGCCGGGACTAGCGGCGTACAATGAGCAGTTCTTC
TRBV7-8	-	TRBD1	TRBJ2-7	CASSDRVEQYF	TGTGCCAGCAGCGACAGGGTTGAGCAGTACTTC
TRBV5-4	-	-	TRBJ1-3	CASSLRGGNTIYF	TGTGCCAGCAGCCTGAGAGGTGGAAACACCATATATTTT
TRBV11-3	-	TRBD1	TRBJ2-1	CASSLRQGAGEQFF	TGTGCCAGCAGCTTACGGCAGGGGGCTGGTGAGCAGTTCTTC
TRBV29-1	-	TRBD2	TRBJ2-3	CSVDPPSGRADTQYF	TGCAGCGTTGACCCCCCTAGCGGGAGGGCAGATACGCAGTATTTT
TRBV19	-	-	TRBJ1-5	CASSIRTVQMPQHF	TGTGCCAGTAGTATACGGACAGTGCAAATGCCCCAGCATTTT
TRBV4-1	-	TRBD1	TRBJ1-3	CASSQYSTGDGNTIYF	TGCGCCAGCAGCCAATACTCGACAGGGGATGGAAACACCATATATTTT
TRBV2	-	TRBD1	TRBJ1-2	CASRTPGTDGVGSRGYTF	TGTGCCAGCAGAACACCCGGGACAGACGGTGTGGGGTCTCGGGGCTACACCTTC
TRBV3-1/TRBV3-2	once	TRBD1	TRBJ2-7	CASSPNRGAYEQYF	TGTGCCAGCAGCCCTAACAGGGGAGCCTACGAGCAGTACTTC
TRBV7-9	-	TRBD2	TRBJ2-7	CASSLGPAGAFYEQYF	TGTGCCAGCAGCTTAGGGCCAGCGGGAGCGTTCTACGAGCAGTACTTC
TRBV5-4	-	TRBD1	TRBJ2-5	CASSIGTGGWETQYF	TGTGCCAGCAGCATAGGGACAGGGGGTTGGGAGACCCAGTACTTC
TRBV5-5	-	TRBD1	TRBJ2-5	CASTPDRIVTQYF	TGTGCCAGCACCCCGGACAGGATCGTAACCCAGTACTTC
TRBV4-3	-	-	TRBJ2-3	CASSRGAENTDTQYF	TGCGCCAGCAGCCGCGGGGCGGAAAACACAGATACGCAGTATTTT
TRBV18	-	TRBD1	TRBJ1-3	CASSPPTGGPGNTIYF	TGTGCCAGCTCACCACCGACAGGGGGACCTGGAAACACCATATATTTT
TRBV7-6	-	-	TRBJ2-2	CASSLGQASTGELFF	TGTGCCAGCAGCTTAGGGCAGGCGTCCACCGGGGAGCTGTTTTTT